Listed below are T cell receptor beta chains from one sample, sequenced in a study of CD8 T cells in ankylosing spondylitis. From the 5' RACE reads, TCRdb called clonotypes with MiXCR, one entry per CDR3 protein. The sample contains about 800,000 distinct CDR3 sequences, approximately 12% of which appear only once. Sequenced input: blood, either unsorted or a sorted T cell fraction (not recorded which). The origin of the receptors is a male donor with ankylosing spondylitis. The CDR3 runs from the conserved cysteine through the conserved F or W. The order of the fields is D gene, clone size, J gene, V gene, CDR3 DNA, CDR3 protein. The D gene is left open where the match is weak. Clone size is not always given. Where it is, it says once, few, many or a class for expanded clones.

>TRBD2|.|TRBJ2-3|TRBV7-9
TGTGCCAGCAGCCTAGCGGGGGGGACTAGCACGCAGTATTTT
CASSLAGGTSTQYF
>TRBD2|few|TRBJ2-7|TRBV10-3
TGTGCCATCAGCTCTAGCGGCCCCTACGAGCAGTACTTC
CAISSSGPYEQYF
>.|.|TRBJ1-1|TRBV4-1
TGCGCCAGCAGCCAAGTATGGTCGCAGAAGAACACTGAAGCTTTCTTT
CASSQVWSQKNTEAFF
>.|many|TRBJ2-7|TRBV6-2/TRBV6-3
TGTGCCAGCAGTTACCACCGAACTTACGAGCAGTACTTC
CASSYHRTYEQYF
>.|.|TRBJ1-5|TRBV15
TGTGCCACCAGCAGACAGGGGACTTATCAGCCCCAGCATTTT
CATSRQGTYQPQHF
>TRBD1|few|TRBJ2-1|TRBV12-3/TRBV12-4
TGTGCCAGCAGTTTGGGGGGACGACGGACAGGGAGGTACAATGAGCAGTTCTTC
CASSLGGRRTGRYNEQFF
>TRBD2|.|TRBJ2-5|TRBV11-2
TGTGCCAGCAGCAGTCGGGGGGGTGGAGAGACCCAGTACTTC
CASSSRGGGETQYF
>.|.|TRBJ2-7|TRBV6-2/TRBV6-3
TGTGCCAGCAGTTTGACCTCGTCCCATATCTCCTACGAGCAGTACTTC
CASSLTSSHISYEQYF
>.|.|TRBJ1-4|TRBV7-9
TGTGCCAGCAGCTTAAGGGGTCCCGAACTGAATGAAAAACTGTTTTTT
CASSLRGPELNEKLFF
>.|many|TRBJ2-1|TRBV9
TGTGCCAGCAGCGTAGTGAGCTCCTACAATGAGCAGTTCTTC
CASSVVSSYNEQFF
>.|few|TRBJ1-1|TRBV20-1
TGCAGTGCTAGAGATCTATGGCAGGGCGACACTGAAGCTTTCTTT
CSARDLWQGDTEAFF
>TRBD1|few|TRBJ1-2|TRBV20-1
TGCAGTGCTATGATACCTTTAGGAAGCCGGGACAGGGGAAACTATGGCTACACCTTC
CSAMIPLGSRDRGNYGYTF
>.|few|TRBJ2-2|TRBV30
TGTGCCTGGACTCCTTTTGCGAACACCGGGGAGCTGTTTTTT
CAWTPFANTGELFF
>.|.|TRBJ2-4|TRBV28
TGTGCCAGCAGTTTAATCGCGGAAAACATTCAGTACTTC
CASSLIAENIQYF
>TRBD1|few|TRBJ2-6|TRBV5-6
TGTGCCAGCAGCTTGGCCGTCGGTGGCAGGGGGACTGGGGCCAACGTCCTGACTTTC
CASSLAVGGRGTGANVLTF
>.|.|TRBJ1-2|TRBV15
TGTGCCACCAGCAGAGAGGGCAGGGTCTTGAATGGAGGCTACACCTTC
CATSREGRVLNGGYTF
>.|few|TRBJ2-2|TRBV6-2/TRBV6-3
TGTGCCAGCAGTTATCTGGGAGGGAACACCGGGGAGCTGTTTTTT
CASSYLGGNTGELFF
>.|few|TRBJ2-1|TRBV20-1
TGCAGTGCTGCAGCTAGCGAACCTATGAATGAGCAGTTCTTC
CSAAASEPMNEQFF
>.|.|TRBJ1-2|TRBV5-1
TGCGCCAGCAGCTTCTCCCAGTACTATGGCTACACCTTC
CASSFSQYYGYTF
>.|few|TRBJ1-4|TRBV20-1
TGCAGTGCTATAGAGTCGTTTGCAACTAATGAAAAACTGTTTTTT
CSAIESFATNEKLFF
>.|many|TRBJ1-5|TRBV20-1
TGCAGTGCCCTCCGGGCCGAGGAACGGCATTTT
CSALRAEERHF
>.|many|TRBJ1-5|TRBV6-2/TRBV6-3
TGTGCCAGCAGTTTCACAGGGTTACAGCCCCAGCATTTT
CASSFTGLQPQHF
>.|few|TRBJ2-1|TRBV29-1
TGCAGCGTTGGCCCCTGGATGGATGAGCAGTTCTTC
CSVGPWMDEQFF
>.|few|TRBJ2-7|TRBV5-1
TGCGCCAGCAGCCCGGCCCTGAATTACGAGCAGTACTTC
CASSPALNYEQYF
>TRBD1|.|TRBJ2-7|TRBV7-2
TGTGCCAGCAGCCGTAAGGGACAGGGTATCTACGAGCAGTACTTC
CASSRKGQGIYEQYF
>.|few|TRBJ1-5|TRBV10-2
TGCGCCAGCAGTGGGACCCTCAACCCCCAGCATTTT
CASSGTLNPQHF